These 30 T cell receptor beta chains were sequenced from one sample in a study of radiotherapy plus CTLA-4 blockade in lung cancer (dated by TCRdb to 2016 to 2018). Libraries were made using the immunoSEQ multiplex PCR assay. TCRdb obtained this table from immuneACCESS and retained in-frame rearrangements with V and J assigned. These tables miss some clones; where compared with another copy, unresolved V genes account for less than half of the shortfall, and the remainder is unexplained. Across this sample there are around 100,000 clones, with around 84% seen only once. The ten largest make up around 3% of the sample. The source was peripheral blood, collected from a patient treated with radiotherapy plus ipilimumab. The source is a human donor with non-small cell lung cancer that progressed on radiotherapy plus ipilimumab. Some clones in this sample may be carry-over from other donors' samples.

The J gene is TRBJ1-3, the V gene TRBV5-6; D remains ambiguous. V lost 0 bases to trimming and J lost 0 bases, with 7 bases between them. The CDR3 is 15 amino acids. Germline values: CDR1 SGHDT, CDR2 YYEEEE. CDR3 residues: CASSLVGISGNTIYF. As DNA, the CDR3 is TGTGCCAGCAGCTTGGTGGGGATCTCTGGAAACACCATATATTTT.

CDR3 in DNA: TGTGCCAGCAGCGTCGGGACTTCCGAAGCCAAAAACATTCAGTACTTC. Protein sequence: CASSVGTSEAKNIQYF. J is TRBJ2-4 and V is TRBV9, with a tentative D call TRBD2 (6 bases). The CDR3 extends over 16 amino acids. The V gene's germline CDR1 is SGDLS and CDR2 YYNGEE. The germline V and J ends were trimmed by 2 bases and 0 bases, with 12 bases remaining between them.

The rearrangement links TRBV4-3 to TRBJ2-7; possible D gene TRBD2, 6 bases. The germline V gene encodes CDR1 LGHNA and CDR2 YSLEER. CDR3 length: 15 amino acids. V dropped 2 bases and J dropped 2 bases, with 13 bases sitting between them. The CDR3 region has the DNA TGCGCCAGCAGCCAAACTCTCCCGGGGGCCTACGAGCAGTACTTC. Amino acid sequence: CASSQTLPGAYEQYF.

The V and J genes are TRBV11-2 and TRBJ2-1; TRBD2 aligns across 9 bases. Germline CDR1 SGHAT, CDR2 FQNNGV. J lost 8 bases, V lost 0 bases, and 8 bases had no gene match. The CDR3 length is 16 residues. The DNA for the CDR3 is TGTGCCAGCAGCTTAGATCTTGGCGGGGGGGCCGATGAGCAGTTCTTC. It is translated as CASSLDLGGGADEQFF.

As to this clone: Other DNA sequences of this sample code for an identical CDR3. The J gene is TRBJ2-5, the V gene TRBV4-2; 7 bases line up with TRBD1. Germline trimming cut 1 base from V and 4 bases from J; bases unmatched to any gene: 3. This CDR3 spans 14 amino acids. In germline, CDR1 is LGHNA, CDR2 YNFKEQ. The CDR3 DNA is TGTGCCAGCAGCCAAGGACAGGGAAGAGAGACCCAGTACTTC. Its protein is CASSQGQGRETQYF.

The chain employs TRBV10-3 and TRBJ1-3; D uncertain. Germline CDR1 and CDR2: ENHRY and SYGVKD. The CDR3 loop spans 14 amino acids. Trimming took off 4 bases at V and 0 bases at J, with 7 bases between the two ends. CDR3 in amino acids: CAISAVGSGNTIYF. DNA of the CDR3: TGTGCCATCAGTGCCGTCGGCTCTGGAAACACCATATATTTT.

The V call is TRBV28, the J call TRBJ1-2; D possibly corresponds to TRBD1 (6 bases). V shed 3 bases and J shed 3 bases, with 8 bases lying between them. This CDR3 is 13 amino acids long. Germline V gene sequence: CDR1 MDHEN, CDR2 SYDVKM. The CDR3 DNA follows: TGTGCCAGCAGTTTTCAGGGGTACTATGGCTACACCTTC. Amino acid sequence: CASSFQGYYGYTF.

V gene TRBV29-1 combines with J gene TRBJ2-2, with TRBD2 as a possible D gene (6 bases). This CDR3 region has 12 residues. Germline-derived CDR1 and CDR2 are SQVTM and ANQGSEA. The V end lost 6 bases, the J end lost 6 bases, and 11 bases lay between the germline ends. The CDR3 DNA sequence: TGCAGCGTAGACGGGGGAGCCGGGGAGCTGTTTTTT. This translates into CSVDGGAGELFF.

V is TRBV5-6 and J is TRBJ2-1; 9 nucleotides align to TRBD2. CDR1 SGHDT and CDR2 YYEEEE come from the germline V gene. The CDR3 runs 16 residues. The J segment lost 7 bases and the V segment lost 1 base, leaving 9 bases of the junction unmatched. The CDR3 nucleotides read TGTGCCAGCAGCTTGCTCTCAGCGGGGGGATTTAATGAGCAGTTCTTC. Protein sequence: CASSLLSAGGFNEQFF.

This clone was observed a handful of times. The rearrangement links TRBV7-8 to TRBJ2-2; D could derive from TRBD1 or TRBD2 (5 bases each). The ends were cut back, 1 base at V and 5 bases at J, with 17 bases in the middle. Germline lookup yields CDR1 SGHVS and CDR2 FQNEAQ. The CDR3 has 17 residues. The CDR3 sequence: CASSLGEWGSRTGELFF. The CDR3 DNA follows: TGTGCCAGCAGCTTAGGGGAGTGGGGGTCAAGGACCGGGGAGCTGTTTTTT.

The rearrangement links TRBV4-3 to TRBJ2-6; D remains unclear. V shed 2 bases and J shed 0 bases, with 5 bases lying between them. The germline gives CDR1 LGHNA, CDR2 YSLEER. There are 15 residues in the CDR3. The CDR3 DNA is TGCGCCAGCAGCCAAACCTACTCTGGGGCCAACGTCCTGACTTTC. It specifies CASSQTYSGANVLTF.

The chain links TRBV7-3 to TRBJ2-3; TRBD2 agrees at 9 bases. V shed 2 bases, J shed 7 bases, and the junction held 4 bases outside the gene matches. The CDR3 is 14 amino acids. Germline V lookup: CDR1 SGHTA, CDR2 FQGTGA. The CDR3 loop reads CASSLASGVNTQYF. The CDR3 coding sequence is TGTGCCAGCAGCTTAGCTAGCGGGGTAAATACGCAGTATTTT.

The count of this clone is one. This chain uses TRBV9 with TRBJ1-5; D unresolved. The CDR3 loop spans 13 amino acids. V was trimmed by 3 bases and J by 3 bases, leaving 7 bases between them. CDR1 and CDR2 (germline): SGDLS, YYNGEE. For the CDR3, the DNA is TGTGCCAGCAGCGAGAGCCCCAATCAGCCCCAGCATTTT. Amino acid sequence: CASSESPNQPQHF.

The chain employs TRBV7-2 and TRBJ1-5; TRBD1 matches at 7 bases. The CDR3 sequence is 16 residues long. V shed 2 bases and J 2 bases; nucleotides not matched to a gene: 6. From germline, CDR1 is SGHTA and CDR2 FQGNSA. Here the CDR3 DNA reads TGTGCCAGCAGCTTATCCCGGACAGGCGGCAATCAGCCCCAGCATTTT. Protein: CASSLSRTGGNQPQHF.

The chain recombines TRBV14 with TRBJ1-3; D gene unclear. This CDR3 has 13 amino acids. Trimming shortened V by 1 base and J by 8 bases, and 9 bases separated the two germline ends. The germline CDR1 and CDR2 sequences are SGHDN and FVKESK. CDR3 sequence (DNA): TGTGCCAGCAGCCAAGTCCGGGGAGACACCATATATTTT. Protein: CASSQVRGDTIYF.

This clone was observed once. The rearrangement links TRBV18 to TRBJ1-2; the D is unclear. Germline V gives CDR1 KGHSH, CDR2 LQKENI. Trimming cost V 3 bases and J 7 bases, with 9 bases left between them. The CDR3 covers 12 residues. CDR3 region: CASSPSLGGYTF. CDR3 in DNA: TGTGCCAGCTCACCCTCCCTGGGTGGCTACACCTTC.

This sequence joins TRBV9 and TRBJ1-4; weak D call: TRBD1 (5 bases). The V and J ends lost 2 bases and 6 bases respectively, with 14 bases between them. This CDR3 has 15 amino acids. Germline CDR1 SGDLS, CDR2 YYNGEE. CDR3 nucleotides: TGTGCCAGCAGCGTGTGGGGGTCGGGGGATGAAAAACTGTTTTTT. It translates to CASSVWGSGDEKLFF.

The CDR3: CASKQTTGAGNTIYF. CDR3 bases: TGTGCCAGCAAACAAACCACGGGGGCTGGAAACACCATATATTTT. This rearrangement joins TRBV6-6 to TRBJ1-3; a possible D gene is TRBD1 (5 bases). Looked up from germline, CDR1 is MNHNY and CDR2 is SVGAGI (reference sequence). Trimming stripped 7 bases from V and 2 bases from J, with 15 bases between. The CDR3 runs 15 residues.

The V call is TRBV6-5, the J call TRBJ1-1; a possible D gene is TRBD1 (6 bases). CDR1 and CDR2 (germline): MNHEY, SVGAGI. CDR3 length equals 12 residues. V lost 5 bases and J lost 6, with 10 bases in between. CDR3 sequence: CASSPGVSEAFF. The CDR3 DNA reads as TGTGCCAGCAGTCCAGGGGTTTCTGAAGCTTTCTTT.

The chain combines TRBV7-2 with TRBJ1-2; 11 bases fit TRBD1. V shed 0 bases and J 2 bases; nucleotides not matched to a gene: 2. This CDR3 comprises 16 residues. Germline loops: CDR1 SGHTA, CDR2 FQGNSA. The CDR3 sequence: CASSLARDRGNYGYTF. For the CDR3, the DNA is TGTGCCAGCAGCTTAGCCAGGGACAGGGGGAACTATGGCTACACCTTC.

J is TRBJ2-2 and V is TRBV5-6, with 7 bases identical to TRBD1. Per germline, CDR1 SGHDT and CDR2 YYEEEE. The CDR3 has 16 residues. With V trimmed by 3 bases and J by 0 bases, 5 bases remained unmatched. CDR3 loop: CASSSIGTANTGELFF. The DNA for the CDR3 is TGTGCCAGCAGCTCCATTGGGACAGCGAACACCGGGGAGCTGTTTTTT.

This sequence joins TRBV5-1 and TRBJ2-7; 7 nucleotides agree with TRBD1. Losses at the gene ends were 0 bases for V and 6 bases for J; bases not matched to a gene: 9. Germline V gives CDR1 SGHRS, CDR2 YFSETQ. The CDR3 is 15 amino acids. The CDR3 coding sequence is TGCGCCAGCAGCTTGGAGTCAGGGGGTGGGGGCGAGCAGTACTTC. Amino acid sequence: CASSLESGGGGEQYF.

The V and J genes are TRBV6-5 and TRBJ1-5; D remains unclear. This CDR3 is built from 14 residues. Germline V CDR1 and CDR2: MNHEY, SVGAGI. Trimming took off 0 bases at V and 3 bases at J, with 6 bases between the two ends. CDR3 in amino acids: CASSYSGSNQPQHF. Written as DNA, the CDR3 is TGTGCCAGCAGTTACTCAGGCTCCAATCAGCCCCAGCATTTT.

The J gene is TRBJ2-5, the V gene TRBV18, with 7 bases matching TRBD2. V gave up 0 bases and J gave up 4 bases; unmatched junction bases: 2. CDR1 and CDR2 (germline): KGHSH, LQKENI. CDR3 length: 14 residues. CDR3 bases: TGTGCCAGCTCACCACCGTCTAGCGGAGAGACCCAGTACTTC. Amino acids: CASSPPSSGETQYF.

J is TRBJ2-5 and V is TRBV7-3; maybe TRBD1 (6 bases). Germline values: CDR1 SGHTA, CDR2 FQGTGA. The CDR3 runs to 14 residues. Trimming removed 2 bases from V and 3 bases from J, with 10 bases in between. CDR3 residues: CASSLHRDKETQYF. CDR3 DNA sequence: TGTGCCAGCAGCTTACATCGGGACAAAGAGACCCAGTACTTC.

The J gene is TRBJ2-4, the V gene TRBV27, with a weak D call TRBD1 (6 bases). Germline-derived CDR1 and CDR2 are MNHEY and SMNVEV (reference sequence). There are 15 residues in the CDR3. Trimming cost V 0 bases and J 6 bases, with 12 bases left between them. Here the CDR3 DNA reads TGTGCCAGCAGTTTATCAGCAGGGGCTGGAAACATTCAGTACTTC. This sequence encodes CASSLSAGAGNIQYF.

A few counts support this clone. This chain links TRBV6-4 with TRBJ2-1; 11 bases line up with TRBD2. The germline CDR1 and CDR2 sequences are MRHNA and SNTAGT. This CDR3 has 15 residues. Trimming at V came to 4 bases and at J to 6 bases, leaving 5 bases not matched to a gene. CDR3: CASSAQTSGGNEQFF. The DNA for the CDR3 is TGTGCCAGCAGTGCACAAACTAGCGGGGGCAATGAGCAGTTCTTC.

The CDR3 reads CASGDAQETQYF. The CDR3 DNA sequence: TGTGCCAGCGGTGACGCCCAAGAGACCCAGTACTTC. V is TRBV11-3 and J is TRBJ2-5, with D unclear. The CDR3 length is 12 residues. Germline V lookup: CDR1 SGHNT, CDR2 YENEEA. Trimming removed 8 bases from V and 1 base from J, with 8 bases in between.

The chain employs TRBV15 and TRBJ2-7, with TRBD2 as a possible D gene (5 bases). V was trimmed by 4 bases and J by 9 bases, leaving 13 bases between them. The CDR3 consists of 12 residues. Germline V gives CDR1 LNHNV, CDR2 YYDKDF (reference sequence). DNA of the CDR3: TGTGCCACCAGCACCGGCTCACGGGGGCAGTACTTC. Amino acid sequence: CATSTGSRGQYF.

In DNA form, the CDR3 reads TGTGCCAGCAGCTTCCGACAGGGGGCGATGGGACAGCCCCAGCATTTT. This sequence encodes CASSFRQGAMGQPQHF. The V call is TRBV5-6, the J call TRBJ1-5, with 10 bases matching TRBD1. Germline lookup yields CDR1 SGHDT and CDR2 YYEEEE. The CDR3 is made up of 16 amino acids. V shed 2 bases and J 7 bases; nucleotides not matched to a gene: 9.